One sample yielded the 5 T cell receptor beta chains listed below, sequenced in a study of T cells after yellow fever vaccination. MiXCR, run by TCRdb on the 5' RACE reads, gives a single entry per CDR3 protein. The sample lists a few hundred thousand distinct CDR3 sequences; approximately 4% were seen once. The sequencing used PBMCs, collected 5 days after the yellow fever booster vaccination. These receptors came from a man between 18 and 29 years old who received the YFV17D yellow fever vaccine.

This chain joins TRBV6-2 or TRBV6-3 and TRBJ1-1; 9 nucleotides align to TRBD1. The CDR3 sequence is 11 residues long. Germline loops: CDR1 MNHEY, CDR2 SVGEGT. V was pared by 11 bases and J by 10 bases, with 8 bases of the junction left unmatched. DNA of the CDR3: TGTGCCGCTACCCAGGGACAGGGAGCTTTCTTT. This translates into CAATQGQGAFF.

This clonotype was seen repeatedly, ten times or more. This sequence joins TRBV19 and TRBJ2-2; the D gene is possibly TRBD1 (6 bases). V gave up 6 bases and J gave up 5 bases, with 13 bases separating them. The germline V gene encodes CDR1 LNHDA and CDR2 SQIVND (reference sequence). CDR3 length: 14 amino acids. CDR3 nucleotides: TGTGCCAGTAGACCAGGACAGATGACCGGGGAGCTGTTTTTT. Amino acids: CASRPGQMTGELFF. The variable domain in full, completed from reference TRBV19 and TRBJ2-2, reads DGGITQSPKYLFRKEGQNVTLSCEQNLNHDAMYWYRQDPGQGLRLIYYSQIVNDFQKGDIAEGYSVSREKKESFPLTVTSAQKNPTAFYLCASRPGQMTGELFFGEGSRLTVL.

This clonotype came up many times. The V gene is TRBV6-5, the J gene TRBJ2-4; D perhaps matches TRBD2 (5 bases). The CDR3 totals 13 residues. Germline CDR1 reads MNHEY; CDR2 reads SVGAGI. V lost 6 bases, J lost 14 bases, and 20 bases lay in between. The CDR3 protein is CASRSPGGRSEYF. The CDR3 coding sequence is TGTGCCAGCAGGTCTCCTGGCGGGCGTTCGGAGTACTTC.

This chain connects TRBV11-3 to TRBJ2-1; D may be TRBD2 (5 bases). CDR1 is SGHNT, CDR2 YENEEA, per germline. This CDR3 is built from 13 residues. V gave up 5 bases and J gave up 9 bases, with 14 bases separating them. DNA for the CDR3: TGTGCCAGCAGCCCTAGGGAAAGCGGTGAGCAGTTCTTC. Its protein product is CASSPRESGEQFF.

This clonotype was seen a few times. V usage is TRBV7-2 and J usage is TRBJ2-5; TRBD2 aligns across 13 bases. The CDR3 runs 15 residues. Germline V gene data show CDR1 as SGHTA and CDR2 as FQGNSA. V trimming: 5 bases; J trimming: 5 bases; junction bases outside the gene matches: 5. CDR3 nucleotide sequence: TGTGCCAGCAGCGCACTAGCGGGGGGGCGGGAGACCCAGTACTTC. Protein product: CASSALAGGRETQYF.